Listed below are T cell receptor beta chains from one sample, sequenced in a study of shared clonotypes between healthy human individuals. Here immunoSEQ multiplex PCR was the method, and the copy in TCRdb shows in-frame clones only, minus some. The repertoire has nearly 1 million clones, 76% of them found once; the top ten carry roughly 1.5%. The source material was memory CD4+ T cells sorted from blood. Receptors originate from a man younger than 35 in good health. Both conserved end residues are part of each CDR3. The D gene is left open where the match is weak. Size values are once, few and many counts, or a class for expanded clones, and some rows have none.

d_gene: TRBD2; abundance: few; v_gene: TRBV6-5; j_gene: TRBJ2-1; CDR3aa: CASSRDHGGSNEQFF; CDR3nt: TGTGCCAGCAGTCGGGACCACGGGGGGTCAAATGAGCAGTTCTTC
d_gene: NA; abundance: NA; v_gene: TRBV7-9; j_gene: TRBJ2-1; CDR3aa: CASSQRRAATSSSYNEQFF; CDR3nt: TGTGCCAGCAGCCAACGAAGGGCGGCCACGTCGAGCTCCTACAATGAGCAGTTCTTC
d_gene: NA; abundance: NA; v_gene: TRBV12-5; j_gene: TRBJ1-1; CDR3aa: CASGLDVVTEAFF; CDR3nt: TGTGCTAGTGGTTTAGACGTAGTAACTGAAGCTTTCTTT
d_gene: NA; abundance: NA; v_gene: TRBV10-2; j_gene: TRBJ1-4; CDR3aa: CASSVSPGQVEKLFF; CDR3nt: TGCGCCAGCAGTGTTTCCCCGGGACAAGTGGAAAAACTGTTTTTT
d_gene: NA; abundance: NA; v_gene: TRBV5-4; j_gene: TRBJ2-6; CDR3aa: CASSTGGANVLTF; CDR3nt: TGTGCCAGCAGCACTGGGGGGGCCAACGTCCTGACTTTC
d_gene: TRBD1; abundance: NA; v_gene: TRBV7-2; j_gene: TRBJ1-2; CDR3aa: CASSPGTVNYGYTF; CDR3nt: TGTGCCAGCAGCCCCGGGACAGTTAACTATGGCTACACCTTC
d_gene: TRBD1; abundance: NA; v_gene: TRBV27; j_gene: TRBJ2-1; CDR3aa: CASSRKTGTGASNEQFF; CDR3nt: TGTGCCAGCAGCCGTAAAACCGGGACAGGGGCCTCGAATGAGCAGTTCTTC
d_gene: TRBD1; abundance: NA; v_gene: TRBV19; j_gene: TRBJ1-6; CDR3aa: CATMAPRQGPNSPLHF; CDR3nt: TGTGCCACCATGGCCCCTCGACAGGGGCCAAATTCACCCCTCCACTTT
d_gene: NA; abundance: once; v_gene: TRBV14; j_gene: TRBJ2-7; CDR3aa: CASSQAPYEQYF; CDR3nt: TGTGCCAGCAGCCAAGCCCCCTACGAGCAGTACTTC
d_gene: NA; abundance: NA; v_gene: TRBV5-1; j_gene: TRBJ1-5; CDR3aa: CASSLEQGKNQPQHF; CDR3nt: TGCGCCAGCAGCTTGGAACAGGGAAAAAACCAGCCCCAGCATTTT
d_gene: TRBD1; abundance: once; v_gene: TRBV7-2; j_gene: TRBJ2-1; CDR3aa: CASSSWTGQDYNEQFF; CDR3nt: TGTGCCAGCAGCTCCTGGACGGGACAGGATTACAATGAGCAGTTCTTC
d_gene: NA; abundance: NA; v_gene: TRBV6-1; j_gene: TRBJ1-1; CDR3aa: CASSDRGESTEAFF; CDR3nt: TGTGCCAGCAGTGATAGGGGGGAGAGCACTGAAGCTTTCTTT
d_gene: TRBD2; abundance: NA; v_gene: TRBV2; j_gene: TRBJ2-3; CDR3aa: CASRLTSGSTDTQYF; CDR3nt: TGTGCCAGCCGCCTAACTAGCGGGTCTACAGATACGCAGTATTTT
d_gene: NA; abundance: many; v_gene: TRBV28; j_gene: TRBJ1-5; CDR3aa: CASSLGDRQPQHF; CDR3nt: TGTGCCAGCAGTTTAGGGGATCGTCAGCCCCAGCATTTT
d_gene: NA; abundance: NA; v_gene: TRBV10-3; j_gene: TRBJ2-7; CDR3aa: CAISDAPQTYEQYF; CDR3nt: TGTGCCATCAGTGACGCCCCACAAACATACGAGCAGTACTTC
d_gene: NA; abundance: NA; v_gene: TRBV2; j_gene: TRBJ2-1; CDR3aa: CASSGLAGGGNEQFF; CDR3nt: TGTGCCAGCAGTGGACTGGCAGGGGGAGGGAATGAGCAGTTCTTC
d_gene: NA; abundance: once; v_gene: TRBV18; j_gene: TRBJ2-5; CDR3aa: CASSPPSGKGSEETQYF; CDR3nt: TGTGCCAGCTCACCACCTTCAGGGAAGGGGTCGGAAGAGACCCAGTACTTC
d_gene: NA; abundance: NA; v_gene: TRBV25-1; j_gene: TRBJ2-5; CDR3aa: CASSEGLGAGRGSTQYF; CDR3nt: TGTGCCAGCAGTGAGGGATTAGGGGCAGGCCGGGGGTCGACCCAGTACTTC
d_gene: TRBD1; abundance: many; v_gene: TRBV5-6; j_gene: TRBJ1-5; CDR3aa: CASSSKGAQPQHF; CDR3nt: TGTGCCAGCAGCTCTAAGGGGGCTCAGCCCCAGCATTTT
d_gene: TRBD2; abundance: NA; v_gene: TRBV19; j_gene: TRBJ2-1; CDR3aa: CASSHPGLAGGGEQFF; CDR3nt: TGTGCCAGTAGCCACCCCGGACTAGCGGGAGGAGGAGAGCAGTTCTTC
d_gene: NA; abundance: NA; v_gene: TRBV5-6; j_gene: TRBJ1-6; CDR3aa: CASSLDPSAPLHF; CDR3nt: TGTGCCAGCAGCTTGGATCCCTCTGCCCCCCTCCACTTT
d_gene: TRBD1; abundance: NA; v_gene: TRBV7-8; j_gene: TRBJ2-2; CDR3aa: CASSLVGRGSNTGELFF; CDR3nt: TGTGCCAGCAGCTTAGTAGGCAGGGGGTCGAACACCGGGGAGCTGTTTTTT
d_gene: TRBD1; abundance: many; v_gene: TRBV19; j_gene: TRBJ1-5; CDR3aa: CASSRGITGGQPQHF; CDR3nt: TGTGCCAGTAGTAGGGGGATCACAGGGGGCCAGCCCCAGCATTTT
d_gene: NA; abundance: NA; v_gene: TRBV5-4; j_gene: TRBJ1-5; CDR3aa: CASSLEETGPQHF; CDR3nt: TGTGCCAGCAGCTTGGAGGAGACTGGGCCCCAGCATTTT
d_gene: NA; abundance: NA; v_gene: TRBV10-3; j_gene: TRBJ2-7; CDR3aa: CATGTTGEQYF; CDR3nt: TGTGCCACCGGGACAACCGGGGAGCAGTACTTC
d_gene: TRBD1; abundance: few; v_gene: TRBV5-1; j_gene: TRBJ2-2; CDR3aa: CASSTGDVGTGELFF; CDR3nt: TGCGCCAGCAGTACAGGGGACGTAGGAACCGGGGAGCTGTTTTTT
d_gene: NA; abundance: NA; v_gene: TRBV4-3; j_gene: TRBJ2-1; CDR3aa: CASSPRFASEQFF; CDR3nt: TGCGCCAGCAGCCCCAGGTTTGCGTCTGAGCAGTTCTTC
d_gene: NA; abundance: NA; v_gene: TRBV4-1; j_gene: TRBJ2-1; CDR3aa: CASSQESGAPGSYNEQFF; CDR3nt: TGCGCCAGCAGCCAAGAATCGGGCGCCCCCGGGTCATACAATGAGCAGTTCTTC
d_gene: NA; abundance: NA; v_gene: TRBV7-2; j_gene: TRBJ2-7; CDR3aa: CASSLDGTSYEQYF; CDR3nt: TGTGCCAGCAGCTTAGACGGGACCTCCTACGAGCAGTACTTC
d_gene: NA; abundance: NA; v_gene: TRBV6-4; j_gene: TRBJ2-3; CDR3aa: CASSDTDTDTQYF; CDR3nt: TGTGCCAGCAGTGATACAGACACAGATACGCAGTATTTT
d_gene: NA; abundance: NA; v_gene: TRBV7-8; j_gene: TRBJ2-7; CDR3aa: CASSLDLEQYF; CDR3nt: TGTGCCAGCAGCTTAGACCTGGAGCAGTACTTC
d_gene: NA; abundance: NA; v_gene: TRBV28; j_gene: TRBJ1-2; CDR3aa: CASSSPGPRGYGYTF; CDR3nt: TGTGCCAGCAGTTCCCCAGGTCCTCGCGGGTATGGCTACACCTTC
d_gene: NA; abundance: once; v_gene: TRBV15; j_gene: TRBJ1-4; CDR3aa: CATSRGGQEKLFF; CDR3nt: TGTGCCACCAGCAGAGGGGGGCAGGAAAAACTGTTTTTT
d_gene: NA; abundance: NA; v_gene: TRBV5-1; j_gene: TRBJ2-1; CDR3aa: CASSSLTTPSYNEQFF; CDR3nt: TGCGCCAGCAGCTCTCTAACTACTCCCTCCTACAATGAGCAGTTCTTC
d_gene: NA; abundance: NA; v_gene: TRBV7-9; j_gene: TRBJ1-2; CDR3aa: CASSLGTDYGYTF; CDR3nt: TGTGCCAGCAGCTTAGGGACTGACTATGGCTACACCTTC
d_gene: NA; abundance: NA; v_gene: TRBV6-5; j_gene: TRBJ2-5; CDR3aa: CASSYSGGGEETQYF; CDR3nt: TGTGCCAGCAGTTACTCGGGAGGGGGCGAAGAGACCCAGTACTTC
d_gene: TRBD1; abundance: once; v_gene: TRBV6-5; j_gene: TRBJ1-2; CDR3aa: CASSARQGLSGGYTF; CDR3nt: TGTGCCAGCAGTGCCCGACAGGGACTCTCCGGCGGCTACACCTTC
d_gene: NA; abundance: NA; v_gene: TRBV29-1; j_gene: TRBJ2-3; CDR3aa: CSVGVLTDTQYF; CDR3nt: TGCAGCGTGGGAGTCCTCACAGATACGCAGTATTTT
d_gene: TRBD1; abundance: few; v_gene: TRBV4-3; j_gene: TRBJ2-1; CDR3aa: CASSQDLGTDTYNEQFF; CDR3nt: TGCGCCAGCAGCCAAGATCTCGGGACAGACACCTACAATGAGCAGTTCTTC
d_gene: NA; abundance: NA; v_gene: TRBV6-5; j_gene: TRBJ2-2; CDR3aa: CASNVDGISTGELFF; CDR3nt: TGTGCCAGCAACGTAGACGGGATAAGCACCGGGGAGCTGTTTTTT
d_gene: TRBD1; abundance: few; v_gene: TRBV13; j_gene: TRBJ2-7; CDR3aa: CASSFQQGAYEQYF; CDR3nt: TGTGCCAGCAGCTTCCAACAGGGGGCCTACGAGCAGTACTTC
d_gene: NA; abundance: NA; v_gene: TRBV2; j_gene: TRBJ1-5; CDR3aa: CASTSVFNQPQHF; CDR3nt: TGTGCCAGCACATCCGTTTTCAATCAGCCCCAGCATTTT
d_gene: TRBD2; abundance: few; v_gene: TRBV27; j_gene: TRBJ2-3; CDR3aa: CASSLLAGRDTQYF; CDR3nt: TGTGCCAGCAGTTTACTAGCGGGGAGAGATACGCAGTATTTT
d_gene: NA; abundance: NA; v_gene: TRBV7-6; j_gene: TRBJ2-3; CDR3aa: CASSRPSDTQYF; CDR3nt: TGTGCCAGCAGCCGCCCATCAGATACGCAGTATTTT
d_gene: NA; abundance: few; v_gene: TRBV7-9; j_gene: TRBJ2-5; CDR3aa: CASSPGDTQQETQYF; CDR3nt: TGTGCCAGCAGCCCCGGGGACACACAACAAGAGACCCAGTACTTC
d_gene: NA; abundance: NA; v_gene: TRBV5-6; j_gene: TRBJ2-5; CDR3aa: CASSVLGGLETQYF; CDR3nt: TGTGCCAGCAGCGTCCTTGGGGGGCTGGAGACCCAGTACTTC
d_gene: NA; abundance: NA; v_gene: TRBV7-2; j_gene: TRBJ2-1; CDR3aa: CASTDQLSSYNEQFF; CDR3nt: TGTGCCAGCACCGATCAACTGAGCTCCTACAATGAGCAGTTCTTC
d_gene: NA; abundance: NA; v_gene: TRBV6-4; j_gene: TRBJ2-6; CDR3aa: CASSQQGGGANVLTF; CDR3nt: TGTGCCAGCAGCCAACAGGGTGGTGGGGCCAACGTCCTGACTTTC
d_gene: NA; abundance: NA; v_gene: TRBV7-2; j_gene: TRBJ2-7; CDR3aa: CASSDRLGMSYEQYF; CDR3nt: TGTGCCAGCAGCGACCGACTAGGAATGAGCTACGAGCAGTACTTC
d_gene: NA; abundance: NA; v_gene: TRBV5-6; j_gene: TRBJ1-1; CDR3aa: CASSLRRAEAFF; CDR3nt: TGTGCCAGCAGCTTGAGGAGGGCTGAAGCTTTCTTT
d_gene: NA; abundance: NA; v_gene: TRBV28; j_gene: TRBJ1-2; CDR3aa: CASSWRHYGYTF; CDR3nt: TGTGCCAGCAGTTGGCGCCACTATGGCTACACCTTC
d_gene: NA; abundance: NA; v_gene: TRBV7-9; j_gene: TRBJ2-3; CDR3aa: CASSRAGLSDTQYF; CDR3nt: TGTGCCAGCAGCCGCGCCGGGCTTTCAGATACGCAGTATTTT
d_gene: NA; abundance: NA; v_gene: TRBV7-7; j_gene: TRBJ2-5; CDR3aa: CASSLGPGETQYF; CDR3nt: TGTGCTAGCAGCTTGGGCCCCGGGGAGACCCAGTACTTC
d_gene: TRBD1; abundance: many; v_gene: TRBV18; j_gene: TRBJ2-7; CDR3aa: CASSPEGQGYEQYF; CDR3nt: TGTGCCAGCTCACCCGAGGGACAGGGTTACGAGCAGTACTTC
d_gene: NA; abundance: NA; v_gene: TRBV4-2; j_gene: TRBJ2-3; CDR3aa: CASSHGLDTDTRYF; CDR3nt: TGTGCCAGCAGCCACGGACTTGACACAGATACGCGGTATTTT
d_gene: NA; abundance: NA; v_gene: TRBV6-1; j_gene: TRBJ2-3; CDR3aa: CASSNDPGTKDTQYF; CDR3nt: TGTGCCAGCTCTAATGACCCCGGGACGAAGGATACGCAGTATTTT
d_gene: NA; abundance: NA; v_gene: TRBV15; j_gene: TRBJ2-7; CDR3aa: CATSRDLVGGTYEQYF; CDR3nt: TGTGCCACCAGCAGAGACCTTGTAGGGGGAACCTACGAGCAGTACTTC
d_gene: NA; abundance: NA; v_gene: TRBV9; j_gene: TRBJ1-2; CDR3aa: CASSVAPDSSYGYTF; CDR3nt: TGTGCCAGCAGCGTAGCCCCAGACAGCTCCTATGGCTACACCTTC
d_gene: TRBD2; abundance: NA; v_gene: TRBV5-1; j_gene: TRBJ2-7; CDR3aa: CASSLSGSPYEQYF; CDR3nt: TGCGCCAGCAGCCTTAGCGGGAGTCCCTACGAGCAGTACTTC
d_gene: TRBD1; abundance: NA; v_gene: TRBV6-1; j_gene: TRBJ1-2; CDR3aa: CASSEMWTGNGYTF; CDR3nt: TGTGCCAGCAGTGAAATGTGGACAGGGAATGGCTACACCTTC